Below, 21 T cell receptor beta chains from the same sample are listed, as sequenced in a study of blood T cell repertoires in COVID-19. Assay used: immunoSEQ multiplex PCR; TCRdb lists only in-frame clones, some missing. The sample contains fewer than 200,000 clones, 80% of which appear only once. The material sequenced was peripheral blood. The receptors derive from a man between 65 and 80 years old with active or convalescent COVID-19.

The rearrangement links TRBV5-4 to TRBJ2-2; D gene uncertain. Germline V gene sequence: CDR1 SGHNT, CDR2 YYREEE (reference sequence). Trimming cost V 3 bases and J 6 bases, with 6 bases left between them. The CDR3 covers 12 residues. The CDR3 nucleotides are TGTGCCAGCAGCTCCAGGCCCGGGGAGCTGTTTTTT. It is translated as CASSSRPGELFF.

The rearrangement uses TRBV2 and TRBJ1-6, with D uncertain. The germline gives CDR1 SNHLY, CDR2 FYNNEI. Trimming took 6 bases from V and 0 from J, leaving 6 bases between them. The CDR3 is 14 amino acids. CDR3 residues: CASRQSSYNSPLHF. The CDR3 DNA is TGTGCCAGCAGACAGAGCTCCTATAATTCACCCCTCCACTTT.

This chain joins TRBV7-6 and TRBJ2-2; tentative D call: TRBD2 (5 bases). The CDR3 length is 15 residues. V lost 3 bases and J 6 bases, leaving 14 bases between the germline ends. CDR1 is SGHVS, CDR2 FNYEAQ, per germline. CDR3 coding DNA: TGTGCCAGCAGCTTGCGGGTGGGGTCCGCCGGGGAGCTGTTTTTT. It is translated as CASSLRVGSAGELFF.

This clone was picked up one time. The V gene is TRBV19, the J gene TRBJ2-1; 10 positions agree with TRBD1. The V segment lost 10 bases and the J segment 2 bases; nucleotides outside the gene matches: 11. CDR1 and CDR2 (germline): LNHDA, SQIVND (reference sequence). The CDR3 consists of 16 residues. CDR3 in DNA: TGTGCCACCCCGGGACAGGGGTTAGAAGCCTACAATGAGCAGTTCTTC. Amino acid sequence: CATPGQGLEAYNEQFF.

CDR3: CASSPGVGHSNNYGYTF. CDR3 bases: TGTGCCAGCTCACCTGGGGTCGGACACAGCAATAACTATGGCTACACCTTC. The gene calls are TRBV18 and TRBJ1-2; a possible D gene is TRBD1 (5 bases). The V end lost 3 bases, the J end lost 1 base, and 18 bases lay between the germline ends. The germline CDR1 and CDR2 sequences are KGHSH and LQKENI. The CDR3 consists of 17 residues.

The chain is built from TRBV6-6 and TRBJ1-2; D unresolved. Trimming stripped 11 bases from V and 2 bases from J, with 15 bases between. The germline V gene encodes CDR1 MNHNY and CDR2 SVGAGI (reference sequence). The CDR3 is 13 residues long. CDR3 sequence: CACRTDTNYGYTF. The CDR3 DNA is TGTGCCTGCCGGACTGATACCAACTATGGCTACACCTTC.

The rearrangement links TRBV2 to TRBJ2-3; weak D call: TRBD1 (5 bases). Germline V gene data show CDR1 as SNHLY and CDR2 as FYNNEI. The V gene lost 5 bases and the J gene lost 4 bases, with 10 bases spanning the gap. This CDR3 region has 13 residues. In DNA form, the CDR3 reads TGTGCCAGCAGTTCTCAGGGTTCAGATACGCAGTATTTT. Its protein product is CASSSQGSDTQYF.

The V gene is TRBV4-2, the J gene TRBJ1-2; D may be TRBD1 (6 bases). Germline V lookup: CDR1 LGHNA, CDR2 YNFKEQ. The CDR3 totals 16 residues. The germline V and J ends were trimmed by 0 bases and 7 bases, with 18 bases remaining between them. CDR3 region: CASSQELQGRSGGYTF. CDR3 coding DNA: TGTGCCAGCAGCCAAGAGTTGCAGGGGCGGAGTGGTGGCTACACCTTC.

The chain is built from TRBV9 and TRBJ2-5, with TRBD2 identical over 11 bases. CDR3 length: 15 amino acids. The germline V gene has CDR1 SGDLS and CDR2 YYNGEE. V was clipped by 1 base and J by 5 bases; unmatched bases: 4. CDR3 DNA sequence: TGTGCCAGCAGCGTACGTCTAGCGGGGGGCGAGACCCAGTACTTC. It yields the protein CASSVRLAGGETQYF.

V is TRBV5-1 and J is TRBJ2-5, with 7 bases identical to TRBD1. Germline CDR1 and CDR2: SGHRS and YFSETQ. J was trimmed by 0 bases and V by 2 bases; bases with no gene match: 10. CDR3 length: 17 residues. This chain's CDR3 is CASSLGRGPLYQETQYF. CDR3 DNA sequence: TGCGCCAGCAGCTTAGGTAGGGGGCCGTTGTACCAAGAGACCCAGTACTTC.

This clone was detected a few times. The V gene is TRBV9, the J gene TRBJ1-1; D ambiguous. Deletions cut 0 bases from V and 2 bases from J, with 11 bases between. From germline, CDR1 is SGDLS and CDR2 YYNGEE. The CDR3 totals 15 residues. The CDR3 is CASSVVNSPNTEAFF. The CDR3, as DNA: TGTGCCAGCAGCGTAGTTAACAGCCCTAACACTGAAGCTTTCTTT.

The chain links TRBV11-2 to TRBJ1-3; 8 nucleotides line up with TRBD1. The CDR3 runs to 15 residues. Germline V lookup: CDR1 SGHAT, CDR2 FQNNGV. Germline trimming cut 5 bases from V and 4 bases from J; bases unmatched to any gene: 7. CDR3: CASSPLTGDGNTIYF. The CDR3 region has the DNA TGTGCCAGCAGCCCCCTGACAGGGGACGGAAACACCATATATTTT. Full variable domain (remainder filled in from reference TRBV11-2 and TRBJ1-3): EAGVAQSPRYKIIEKRQSVAFWCNPISGHATLYWYQQILGQGPKLLIQFQNNGVVDDSQLPKDRFSAERLKGVDSTLKIQPAKLEDSAVYLCASSPLTGDGNTIYFGEGSWLTVV.

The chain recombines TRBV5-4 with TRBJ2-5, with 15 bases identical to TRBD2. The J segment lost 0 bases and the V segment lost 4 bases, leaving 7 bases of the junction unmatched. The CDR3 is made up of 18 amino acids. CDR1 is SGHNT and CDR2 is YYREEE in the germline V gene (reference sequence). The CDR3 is CASSLGLAGGRYQETQYF. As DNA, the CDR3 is TGTGCCAGCAGCCTAGGACTAGCGGGAGGGAGGTACCAAGAGACCCAGTACTTC.

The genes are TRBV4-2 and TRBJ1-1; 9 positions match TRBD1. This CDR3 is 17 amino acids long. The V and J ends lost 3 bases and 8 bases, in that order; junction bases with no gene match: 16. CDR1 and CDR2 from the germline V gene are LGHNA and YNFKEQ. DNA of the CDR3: TGTGCCAGCAGCCACCCAAGACCGGGACAGGGCACAAAGGAAGCTTTCTTT. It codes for CASSHPRPGQGTKEAFF.

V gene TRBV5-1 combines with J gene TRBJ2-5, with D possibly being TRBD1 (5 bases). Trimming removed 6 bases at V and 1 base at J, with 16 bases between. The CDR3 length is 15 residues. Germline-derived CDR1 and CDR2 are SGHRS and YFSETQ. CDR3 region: CASMNGRGTQETQYF. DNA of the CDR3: TGCGCCAGCATGAACGGTAGGGGAACCCAAGAGACCCAGTACTTC.

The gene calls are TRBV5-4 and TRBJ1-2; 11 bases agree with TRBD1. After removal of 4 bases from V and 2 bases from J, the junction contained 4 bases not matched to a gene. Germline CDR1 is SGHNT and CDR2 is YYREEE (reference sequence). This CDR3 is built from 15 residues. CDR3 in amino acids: CASSGQGALNYGYTF. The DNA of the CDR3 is TGTGCCAGCAGCGGACAGGGGGCCCTAAACTATGGCTACACCTTC.

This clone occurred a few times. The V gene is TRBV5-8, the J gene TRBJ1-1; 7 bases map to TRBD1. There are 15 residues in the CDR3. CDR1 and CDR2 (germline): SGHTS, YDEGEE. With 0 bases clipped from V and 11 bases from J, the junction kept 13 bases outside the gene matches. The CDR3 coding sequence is TGTGCCAGCAGCTTGGAGACAGGGCGAACCCCCGTGGCTTTCTTT. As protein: CASSLETGRTPVAFF.

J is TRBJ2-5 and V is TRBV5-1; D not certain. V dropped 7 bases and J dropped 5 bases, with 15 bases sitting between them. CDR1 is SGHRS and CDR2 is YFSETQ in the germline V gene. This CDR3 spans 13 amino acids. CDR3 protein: CASSSNYRETQYF. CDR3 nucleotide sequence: TGCGCCAGCTCTTCAAATTACCGGGAGACCCAGTACTTC.

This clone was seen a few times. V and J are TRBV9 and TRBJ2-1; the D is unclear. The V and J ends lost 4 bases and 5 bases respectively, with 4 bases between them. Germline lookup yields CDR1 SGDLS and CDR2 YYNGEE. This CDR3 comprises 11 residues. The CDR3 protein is CASSINNEQFF. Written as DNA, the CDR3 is TGTGCCAGCAGCATCAACAATGAGCAGTTCTTC.

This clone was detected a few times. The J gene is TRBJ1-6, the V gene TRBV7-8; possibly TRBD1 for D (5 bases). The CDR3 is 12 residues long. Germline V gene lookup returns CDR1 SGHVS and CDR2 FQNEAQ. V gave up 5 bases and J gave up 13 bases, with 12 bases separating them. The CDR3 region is CASSPDSAPLHF. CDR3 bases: TGTGCCAGCAGCCCTGACAGTGCGCCCCTCCACTTT.

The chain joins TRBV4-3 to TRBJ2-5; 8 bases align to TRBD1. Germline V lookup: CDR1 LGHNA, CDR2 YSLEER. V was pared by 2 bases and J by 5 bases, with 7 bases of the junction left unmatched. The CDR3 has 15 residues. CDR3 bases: TGCGCCAGCAGCCAACAAACAGGGGGACCGGAGACCCAGTACTTC. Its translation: CASSQQTGGPETQYF.